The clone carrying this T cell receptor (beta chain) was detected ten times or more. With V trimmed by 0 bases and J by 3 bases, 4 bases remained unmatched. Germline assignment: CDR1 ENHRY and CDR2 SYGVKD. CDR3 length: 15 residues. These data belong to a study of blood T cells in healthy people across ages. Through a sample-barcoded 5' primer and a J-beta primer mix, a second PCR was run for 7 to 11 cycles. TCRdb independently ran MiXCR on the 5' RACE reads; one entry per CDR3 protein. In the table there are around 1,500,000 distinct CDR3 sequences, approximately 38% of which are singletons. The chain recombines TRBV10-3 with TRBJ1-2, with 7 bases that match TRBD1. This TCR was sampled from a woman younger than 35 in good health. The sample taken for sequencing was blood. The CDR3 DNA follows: TGTGCCATCAGTGAGTCCGGGACAGCTTACTATGGCTACACCTTC. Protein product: CAISESGTAYYGYTF.